The entry that follows covers one T cell receptor (beta chain) sequence. This entry comes from a study of blood T cell repertoires in COVID-19. Produced via immunoSEQ multiplex PCR; TCRdb's table is partial and in-frame only. This table holds over 150,000 clones, around nine tenths found once. The ends were cut back, 2 bases at V and 5 bases at J, with 15 bases in the middle. The CDR3 spans 15 residues. Per the germline V gene, CDR1 is LNHDA and CDR2 is SQIVND (reference sequence). Sequenced sample: peripheral blood. The TCR comes from a man between 60 and 70 years old with COVID-19, enrolled during active disease. The V call is TRBV19, the J call TRBJ1-2; D is unclear. This CDR3 is CASSIPVEGGYGYTF. The CDR3 DNA is TGTGCCAGTAGTATACCGGTTGAGGGCGGGTATGGCTACACCTTC.